The entry below describes one TCR beta chain. This entry belongs to a study of patients and donors after allogeneic stem cell transplantation. TCRdb re-analysed the RT-PCR reads in MiXCR, keeping a single row per CDR3 protein. The table shows around 4,100 distinct CDR3 sequences, with roughly a quarter occurring only once. There are 15 residues in the CDR3. Germline-derived CDR1 and CDR2 are ENHRY and SYGVKD. V was shortened by 4 bases and J by 2 bases, with 14 bases between the two germline ends. Sequences were obtained from blood, either unsorted or a sorted T cell fraction (not recorded which). The chain uses TRBV10-3 and TRBJ2-5; maybe TRBD1 (6 bases). This TCR came from a human donor who was either an allogeneic HSCT recipient or a stem cell or donor lymphocyte infusion donor (not recorded which). It is not recorded whose cells these are; they may come from a transplant donor. CDR3 DNA: TGTGCCATCAGTGCCCCAGACAGGTTTCAAGAGACCCAGTACTTC. Translation gives CAISAPDRFQETQYF.